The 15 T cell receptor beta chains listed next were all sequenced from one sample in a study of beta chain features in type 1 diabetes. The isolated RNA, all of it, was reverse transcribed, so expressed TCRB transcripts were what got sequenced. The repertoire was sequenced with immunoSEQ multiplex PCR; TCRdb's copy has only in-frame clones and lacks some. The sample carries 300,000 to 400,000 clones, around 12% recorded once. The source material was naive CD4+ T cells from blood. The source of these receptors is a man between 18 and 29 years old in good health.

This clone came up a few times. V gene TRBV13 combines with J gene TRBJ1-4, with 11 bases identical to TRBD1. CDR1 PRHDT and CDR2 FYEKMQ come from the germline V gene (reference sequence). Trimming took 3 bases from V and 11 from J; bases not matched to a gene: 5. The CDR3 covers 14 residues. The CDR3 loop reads CASSFRDRGEKLFF. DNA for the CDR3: TGTGCCAGCAGCTTCCGGGACAGGGGGGAGAAACTGTTTTTT. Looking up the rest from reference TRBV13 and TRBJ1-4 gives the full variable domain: AAGVIQSPRHLIKEKRETATLKCYPIPRHDTVYWYQQGPGQDPQFLISFYEKMQSDKGSIPDRFSAQQFSDYHSELNMSSLELGDSALYFCASSFRDRGEKLFFGSGTQLSVL.

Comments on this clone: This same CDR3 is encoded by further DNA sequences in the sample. The CDR3 DNA sequence: TGTGCCAGCAGCTTAGGGACTAGCGCATACAATGAGCAGTTCTTC. Translation gives CASSLGTSAYNEQFF. The rearrangement links TRBV7-2 to TRBJ2-1, with 9 bases that match TRBD2. CDR1 and CDR2 (germline): SGHTA, FQGNSA. Trimming removed 1 base from V and 4 bases from J; junction bases left unmatched: 2. The CDR3 totals 15 residues.

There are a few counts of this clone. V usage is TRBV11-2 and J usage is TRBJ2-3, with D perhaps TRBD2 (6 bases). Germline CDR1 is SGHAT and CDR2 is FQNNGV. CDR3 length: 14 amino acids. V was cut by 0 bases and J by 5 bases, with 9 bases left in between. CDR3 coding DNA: TGTGCCAGCAGCTTAGAGCCGCGGGGAGATACGCAGTATTTT. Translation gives CASSLEPRGDTQYF. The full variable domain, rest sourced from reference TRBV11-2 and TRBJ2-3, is EAGVAQSPRYKIIEKRQSVAFWCNPISGHATLYWYQQILGQGPKLLIQFQNNGVVDDSQLPKDRFSAERLKGVDSTLKIQPAKLEDSAVYLCASSLEPRGDTQYFGPGTRLTVL.

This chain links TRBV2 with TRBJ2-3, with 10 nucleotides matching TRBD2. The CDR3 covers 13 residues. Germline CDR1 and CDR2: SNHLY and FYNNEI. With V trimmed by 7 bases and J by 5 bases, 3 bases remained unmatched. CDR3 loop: CASTAGGLDTQYF. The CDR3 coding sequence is TGTGCCAGCACAGCGGGAGGGCTAGATACGCAGTATTTT.

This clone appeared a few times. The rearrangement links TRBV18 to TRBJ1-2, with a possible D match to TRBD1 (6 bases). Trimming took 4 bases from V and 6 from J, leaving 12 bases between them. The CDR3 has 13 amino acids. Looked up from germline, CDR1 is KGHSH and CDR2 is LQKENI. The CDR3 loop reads CASSLSTGDGYTF. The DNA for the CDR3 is TGTGCCAGCTCACTTTCGACAGGAGATGGCTACACCTTC.

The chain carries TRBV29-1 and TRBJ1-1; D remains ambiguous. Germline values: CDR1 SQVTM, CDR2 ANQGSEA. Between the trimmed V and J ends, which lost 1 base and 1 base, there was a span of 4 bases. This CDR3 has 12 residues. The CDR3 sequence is CSVEGQNTEAFF. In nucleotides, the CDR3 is TGCAGCGTTGAAGGTCAGAACACTGAAGCTTTCTTT.

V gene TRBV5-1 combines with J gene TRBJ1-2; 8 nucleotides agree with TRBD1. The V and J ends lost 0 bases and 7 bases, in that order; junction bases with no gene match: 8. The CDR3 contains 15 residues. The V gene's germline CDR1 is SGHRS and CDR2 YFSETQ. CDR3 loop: CASSLAAGGSGGYTF. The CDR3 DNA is TGCGCCAGCAGCTTGGCGGCAGGGGGCTCGGGTGGCTACACCTTC.

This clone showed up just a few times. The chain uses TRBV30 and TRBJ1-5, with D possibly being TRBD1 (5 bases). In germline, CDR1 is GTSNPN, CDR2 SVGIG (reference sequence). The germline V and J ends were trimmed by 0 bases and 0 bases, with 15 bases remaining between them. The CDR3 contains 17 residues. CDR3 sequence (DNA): TGTGCCTGGAGTGTATTTGGGGGGGAATATAGCAATCAGCCCCAGCATTTT. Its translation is CAWSVFGGEYSNQPQHF. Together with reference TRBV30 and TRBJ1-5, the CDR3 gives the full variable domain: SQTIHQWPATLVQPVGSPLSLECTVEGTSNPNLYWYRQAAGRGLQLLFYSVGIGQISSEVPQNLSASRPQDRQFILSSKKLLLSDSGFYLCAWSVFGGEYSNQPQHFGDGTRLSIL.

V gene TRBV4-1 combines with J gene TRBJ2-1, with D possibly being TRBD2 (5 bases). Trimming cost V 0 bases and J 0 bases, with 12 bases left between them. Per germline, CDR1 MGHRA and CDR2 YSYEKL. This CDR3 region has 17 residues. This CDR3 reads CASSQDAWRSSYNEQFF. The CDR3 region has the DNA TGCGCCAGCAGCCAAGATGCATGGAGGAGCTCCTACAATGAGCAGTTCTTC.

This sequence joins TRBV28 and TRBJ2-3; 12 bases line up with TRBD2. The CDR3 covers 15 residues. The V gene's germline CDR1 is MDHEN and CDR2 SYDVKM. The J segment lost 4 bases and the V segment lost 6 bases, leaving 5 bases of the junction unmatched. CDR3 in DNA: TGTGCCAGCAGACAACTAGCGGGAGGCGCAGATACGCAGTATTTT. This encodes CASRQLAGGADTQYF.

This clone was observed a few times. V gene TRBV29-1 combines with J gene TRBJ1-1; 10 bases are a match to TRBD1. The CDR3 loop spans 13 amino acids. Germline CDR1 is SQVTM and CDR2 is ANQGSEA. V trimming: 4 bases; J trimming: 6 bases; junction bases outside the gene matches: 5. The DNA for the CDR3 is TGCAGCGTTGTCGAGACAGGGGGCTCTGAAGCTTTCTTT. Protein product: CSVVETGGSEAFF. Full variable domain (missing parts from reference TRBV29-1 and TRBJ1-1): SAVISQKPSRDICQRGTSLTIQCQVDSQVTMMFWYRQQPGQSLTLIATANQGSEATYESGFVIDKFPISRPNLTFSTLTVSNMSPEDSSIYLCSVVETGGSEAFFGQGTRLTVV.

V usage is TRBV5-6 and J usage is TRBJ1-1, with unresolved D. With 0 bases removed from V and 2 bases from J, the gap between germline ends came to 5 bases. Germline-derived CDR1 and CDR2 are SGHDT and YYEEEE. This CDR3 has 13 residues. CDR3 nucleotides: TGTGCCAGCAGCTTGGGACTTAACACTGAAGCTTTCTTT. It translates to CASSLGLNTEAFF.

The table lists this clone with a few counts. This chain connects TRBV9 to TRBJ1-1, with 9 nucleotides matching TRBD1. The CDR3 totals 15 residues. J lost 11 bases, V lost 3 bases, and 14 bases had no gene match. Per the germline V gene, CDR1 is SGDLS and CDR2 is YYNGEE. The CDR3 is CASSATGTGILPAFF. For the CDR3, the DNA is TGTGCCAGCAGCGCGACCGGGACAGGGATTCTTCCCGCTTTCTTT.

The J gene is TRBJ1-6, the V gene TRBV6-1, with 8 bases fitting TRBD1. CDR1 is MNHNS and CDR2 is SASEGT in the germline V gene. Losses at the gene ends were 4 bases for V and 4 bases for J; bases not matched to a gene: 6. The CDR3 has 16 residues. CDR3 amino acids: CASSGTGQGYNSPLHF. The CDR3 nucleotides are TGTGCCAGCAGTGGAACCGGACAGGGTTATAATTCACCCCTCCACTTT.

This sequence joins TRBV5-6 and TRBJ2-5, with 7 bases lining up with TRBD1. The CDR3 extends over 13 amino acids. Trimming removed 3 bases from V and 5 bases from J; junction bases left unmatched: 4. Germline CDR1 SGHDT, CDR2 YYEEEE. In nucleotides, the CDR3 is TGTGCCAGCAGCTCCCTCAGGGGGGAGACCCAGTACTTC. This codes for CASSSLRGETQYF.